This entry lists 20 T cell receptor beta chains sequenced from one sample in a study of shared clonotypes between healthy human individuals. The table came from immunoSEQ multiplex PCR; TCRdb's copy has only in-frame clones and leaves some out. The data contain 950,000 to 1,100,000 clones, around 74% of them seen just once; the ten biggest clones take up 1.4% to 1.5%. Input material: memory CD4+ T cells sorted from blood. Subset indicated: CD45RA-negative fraction. The source is a man aged 18 to 35 in good health.

Of note for this clone: This same CDR3 is encoded by further DNA sequences in the sample. The V call is TRBV5-6, the J call TRBJ2-3; 8 nucleotides align to TRBD2. CDR1 and CDR2 from the germline V gene are SGHDT and YYEEEE. This CDR3 spans 15 amino acids. The ends lost 2 bases at V and 0 bases at J; junction bases unmatched: 2. CDR3 loop: CASSLAGDSTDTQYF. CDR3 coding DNA: TGTGCCAGCAGCTTAGCGGGAGATAGCACAGATACGCAGTATTTT. The variable domain in full, with the rest retrieved from reference TRBV5-6 and TRBJ2-3, is DAGVTQSPTHLIKTRGQQVTLRCSPKSGHDTVSWYQQALGQGPQFIFQYYEEEERQRGNFPDRFSGHQFPNYSSELNVNALLLGDSALYLCASSLAGDSTDTQYFGPGTRLTVL.

The V and J genes are TRBV7-2 and TRBJ2-3; unclear D gene. The germline CDR1 and CDR2 sequences are SGHTA and FQGNSA. Trimming stripped 5 bases from V and 2 bases from J, with 11 bases between. The CDR3 covers 14 residues. The CDR3: CASSPYWDTDTQYF. In nucleotides, the CDR3 is TGTGCCAGCAGCCCGTACTGGGACACAGATACGCAGTATTTT.

The chain recombines TRBV7-2 with TRBJ1-5, with TRBD1 matching over 7 bases. CDR3 length equals 15 residues. With 2 bases clipped from V and 5 bases from J, the junction kept 6 bases outside the gene matches. Germline CDR1 SGHTA, CDR2 FQGNSA. The CDR3 sequence: CASSLMTGWDQPQHF. CDR3 nucleotide sequence: TGTGCCAGCAGCTTAATGACAGGGTGGGATCAGCCCCAGCATTTT. Drawing the rest from reference TRBV7-2 and TRBJ1-5, the complete variable domain is GAGVSQSPSNKVTEKGKDVELRCDPISGHTALYWYRQSLGQGLEFLIYFQGNSAPDKSGLPSDRFSAERTGGSVSTLTIQRTQQEDSAVYLCASSLMTGWDQPQHFGDGTRLSIL.

This chain links TRBV5-6 with TRBJ1-5; no reliable D call. In germline, CDR1 is SGHDT, CDR2 YYEEEE. Deletions cut 3 bases from V and 0 bases from J, with 7 bases between. The CDR3 is 14 amino acids. CDR3 nucleotide sequence: TGTGCCAGCAGCTCCACACATAGCAATCAGCCCCAGCATTTT. Translated: CASSSTHSNQPQHF. The full variable domain, with the rest looked up from reference TRBV5-6 and TRBJ1-5, is DAGVTQSPTHLIKTRGQQVTLRCSPKSGHDTVSWYQQALGQGPQFIFQYYEEEERQRGNFPDRFSGHQFPNYSSELNVNALLLGDSALYLCASSSTHSNQPQHFGDGTRLSIL.

The chain recombines TRBV7-6 with TRBJ2-3, with D hard to call. The germline CDR1 and CDR2 sequences are SGHVS and FNYEAQ. CDR3 length equals 17 residues. Trimming stripped 0 bases from V and 6 bases from J, with 19 bases between. The CDR3 region has the DNA TGTGCCAGCAGCTTAGCCCCCTCCAGGCTAAGTTCGGATACGCAGTATTTT. This translates into CASSLAPSRLSSDTQYF.

V is TRBV10-3 and J is TRBJ2-7, with a possible D match to TRBD2 (6 bases). CDR3 size: 16 residues. Germline assignment: CDR1 ENHRY and CDR2 SYGVKD. The V end was cut by 1 base, the J end by 4 bases, with 17 bases between. The CDR3 here is CAISEWFTRTNYEQYF. CDR3 nucleotide sequence: TGTGCCATCAGTGAGTGGTTTACCCGGACTAATTACGAGCAGTACTTC.

A note on this clone: Within the sample, other DNA sequences also encode this same CDR3. This chain uses TRBV10-2 with TRBJ1-5; 7 nucleotides align to TRBD1. The V segment lost 7 bases and the J segment 4 bases; nucleotides outside the gene matches: 4. The germline CDR1 and CDR2 sequences are WSHSY and SAAADI. This CDR3 is 13 amino acids long. This CDR3 is CASTGTVNQPQHF. DNA for the CDR3: TGCGCCAGCACAGGGACAGTTAATCAGCCCCAGCATTTT.

The chain links TRBV2 to TRBJ2-7, with 10 positions matching TRBD1. J lost 3 bases, V lost 3 bases, and 5 bases had no gene match. The CDR3 loop spans 15 amino acids. The germline V gene encodes CDR1 SNHLY and CDR2 FYNNEI. This CDR3 reads CASSEGQGPVYEQYF. CDR3 bases: TGTGCCAGCAGTGAGGGACAGGGGCCTGTCTACGAGCAGTACTTC.

J is TRBJ1-5 and V is TRBV28; D is ambiguous. V was trimmed by 6 bases and J by 0 bases, leaving 6 bases between them. From germline, CDR1 is MDHEN and CDR2 SYDVKM. The CDR3 runs 13 residues. The CDR3 DNA follows: TGTGCCAGCAGGGGAGATAGCAATCAGCCCCAGCATTTT. Translation gives CASRGDSNQPQHF.

V is TRBV5-5 and J is TRBJ1-1; 7 nucleotides line up with TRBD1. CDR3 size: 16 residues. The trim removed 3 bases at V and 0 bases at J, leaving 8 bases unmatched. CDR1 SGHKS and CDR2 YYEKEE come from the germline V gene (reference sequence). The CDR3 region is CASSWTGYPMNTEAFF. CDR3 nucleotides: TGTGCCAGCAGCTGGACAGGCTATCCAATGAACACTGAAGCTTTCTTT.

This clone was detected once. The chain employs TRBV28 and TRBJ2-7; D tentatively fits TRBD1 or TRBD2 (5 bases each). CDR3 size: 14 residues. The V and J ends lost 6 bases and 6 bases respectively, with 18 bases between them. Germline V gene data show CDR1 as MDHEN and CDR2 as SYDVKM. In nucleotides, the CDR3 is TGTGCCAGCAGCCTCATCTCGGGGCGCGGCGAGCAGTACTTC. Encoded protein: CASSLISGRGEQYF.

As to this clone: Other DNA sequences from this sample encode an identical CDR3 as well. CDR3 region: CASSLARGEGEKLFF. CDR3 DNA: TGCGCCAGCAGCTTGGCCCGGGGGGAAGGTGAAAAACTGTTTTTT. The chain couples TRBV5-1 to TRBJ1-4; a possible D gene is TRBD1 (5 bases). Germline CDR1 is SGHRS and CDR2 is YFSETQ. The length of the CDR3 is 15 residues. V lost 0 bases to trimming and J lost 7 bases, with 13 bases between them.

The chain recombines TRBV18 with TRBJ2-1, with D possibly being TRBD1 (5 bases). Per the germline V gene, CDR1 is KGHSH and CDR2 is LQKENI. This CDR3 is built from 13 residues. Trimming removed 2 bases at V and 8 bases at J, with 10 bases between. The chain's CDR3 is CASSPRQSDEQFF. Here the CDR3 DNA reads TGTGCCAGCTCACCAAGACAGTCCGATGAGCAGTTCTTC.

This clone was detected once. The CDR3 spells CSARLAGHTGELFF. The CDR3 nucleotides are TGCAGCGCTAGACTAGCGGGACACACCGGGGAGCTGTTTTTT. The V gene is TRBV29-1, the J gene TRBJ2-2, with TRBD2 matching 11 bases. V was pared by 7 bases and J by 3 bases, with 4 bases of the junction left unmatched. Germline values: CDR1 SQVTM, CDR2 ANQGSEA. The CDR3 totals 14 residues.

The rearrangement uses TRBV29-1 and TRBJ2-1; 8 bases are shared with TRBD2. Germline CDR1 is SQVTM and CDR2 is ANQGSEA. The CDR3 spans 14 residues. Unmatched junction bases numbered 8, after V lost 5 bases and J lost 5 bases. The CDR3 spells CSVLPGLENNEQFF. The CDR3, as DNA: TGCAGCGTTCTACCGGGACTAGAGAACAATGAGCAGTTCTTC.

The V gene is TRBV5-1, the J gene TRBJ1-6; D might be TRBD1 (6 bases). CDR3 size: 15 residues. V lost 0 bases and J lost 6, with 10 bases in between. The germline CDR1 and CDR2 sequences are SGHRS and YFSETQ. The DNA of the CDR3 is TGCGCCAGCAGCTTGGTGACAGGCAGTAATTCACCCCTCCACTTT. Residues: CASSLVTGSNSPLHF.

The CDR3 sequence is CASKKNARTEAFF. The CDR3 region has the DNA TGTGCCAGCAAGAAAAATGCGAGGACTGAAGCTTTCTTT. This rearrangement joins TRBV28 to TRBJ1-1; D call uncertain. Between the trimmed V and J ends, which lost 7 bases and 5 bases, there was a span of 14 bases. Germline assignment: CDR1 MDHEN and CDR2 SYDVKM. The CDR3 length is 13 residues.

The rearrangement uses TRBV5-4 and TRBJ2-2, with D perhaps TRBD1 (5 bases). The CDR3 contains 14 residues. V lost 0 bases and J 3 bases, leaving 6 bases between the germline ends. Germline-derived CDR1 and CDR2 are SGHNT and YYREEE (reference sequence). In DNA form, the CDR3 reads TGTGCCAGCAGCTTGGCAGGGTACACCGGGGAGCTGTTTTTT. Translation: CASSLAGYTGELFF. The whole variable domain, filled in from reference TRBV5-4 and TRBJ2-2, reads ETGVTQSPTHLIKTRGQQVTLRCSSQSGHNTVSWYQQALGQGPQFIFQYYREEENGRGNFPPRFSGLQFPNYSSELNVNALELDDSALYLCASSLAGYTGELFFGEGSRLTVL.

This clone turned up a few times. The rearrangement links TRBV29-1 to TRBJ2-1, with D perhaps being TRBD1 or TRBD2 (5 bases each). CDR3 length: 14 amino acids. Trimming pared 7 bases from V and 7 bases from J, leaving 20 bases between. Germline V gives CDR1 SQVTM, CDR2 ANQGSEA. This chain's CDR3 is CSAVTPGRSNEQFF. CDR3 DNA: TGCAGCGCGGTTACCCCGGGACGGAGTAATGAGCAGTTCTTC.

The genes are TRBV2 and TRBJ2-3; D possibly corresponds to TRBD2 (6 bases). Germline V lookup: CDR1 SNHLY, CDR2 FYNNEI. The germline V and J ends were trimmed by 4 bases and 3 bases, with 14 bases remaining between them. The CDR3 spans 15 residues. The CDR3 nucleotides are TGTGCCAGCAGTGTCCTGGGGGGTGGGACAGATACGCAGTATTTT. Translation gives CASSVLGGGTDTQYF.